Sequencing of this T cell receptor (beta chain) was carried out in a study of blood T cells in healthy people across ages. The use of a sample-barcoded 5' primer and a J-beta primer mix characterized a second PCR of about 7 to 12 cycles. TCRdb reprocessed the 5' RACE reads via MiXCR and lists one record per CDR3 protein. The sample contains 1.5 million to 2 million distinct CDR3 sequences, 49% of which appear only once. The V end lost 7 bases, the J end lost 2 bases, and 12 bases lay between the germline ends. This CDR3 has 14 residues. Germline loops: CDR1 KGHDR, CDR2 SFDVKD. The receptor's source is a middle-aged woman in good health. Specimen: blood. The chain is built from TRBV24-1 and TRBJ2-3; TRBD1 might be the D (5 bases). CDR3 amino acids: CATSLTTATDTQYF. The CDR3 nucleotides read TGTGCCACCAGCCTTACGACAGCCACAGATACGCAGTATTTT.